Listed below are T cell receptor beta chains from one sample, sequenced in a study of cytomegalovirus exposure and HLA in healthy donors. Sequencing was performed with immunoSEQ multiplex PCR; in TCRdb, only in-frame clones are kept and a portion is missing. The sample lists fewer than 200,000 clones, roughly nine tenths occurring once. The sample comprised PBMCs. The source is a woman in her 30s in good health and CMV-seronegative. The CDR3 runs from the conserved cysteine through the conserved F or W. The D gene is left open where the match is weak. Size tells how often a clone was seen (once, few, many) or the class of an expanded clone, and some rows leave it out.

d_gene	v_gene	j_gene	abundance	CDR3nt	CDR3aa
.	TRBV19	TRBJ1-1	.	TGTGCCAGTAGTATAGGCTATAACACTGAAGCTTTCTTT	CASSIGYNTEAFF
.	TRBV19	TRBJ1-2	once	TGTGCCAGTAGTACCGTGGCAGGGGATTATGGCTACACCTTC	CASSTVAGDYGYTF
.	TRBV29-1	TRBJ1-5	.	TGCAGCGTTAGGGCCCCGGCCCAGCCCCAGCATTTT	CSVRAPAQPQHF
.	TRBV5-1	TRBJ2-5	.	TGCGCCAGCAGCTTCGGTGTTAGGGTACTACAAGAGACCCAGTACTTC	CASSFGVRVLQETQYF
.	TRBV9	TRBJ2-7	.	TGTGCCAGCAGCGGACGCCTCGATGGCGAGCAGTACTTC	CASSGRLDGEQYF
.	TRBV19	TRBJ1-1	.	TGTGCCAGTACTCCTCTCCGGGCGGGGCCGAACACTGAAGCTTTCTTT	CASTPLRAGPNTEAFF
TRBD1	TRBV5-1	TRBJ2-7	.	TGCGCCAGCAGCCTGACAGGGGCCTACGAGCAGTACTTC	CASSLTGAYEQYF
.	TRBV5-6	TRBJ2-4	.	TGTGCCAGCAGCGAGACAGGAGCAAAAAACATTCAGTACTTC	CASSETGAKNIQYF
.	TRBV20-1	TRBJ1-1	few	TGCAGTGCTAGAGGAGAGGGAGAAGCTTTCTTT	CSARGEGEAFF
.	TRBV11-3	TRBJ1-1	once	TGTGCCAGCAGCCCCCCCCAGACGAACACTGAAGCTTTCTTT	CASSPPQTNTEAFF
TRBD2	TRBV6-1	TRBJ2-7	.	TGTGCCAGCAGTGGGACTAGCGGATACAATTTACGCTCCTACGAGCAGTACTTC	CASSGTSGYNLRSYEQYF
.	TRBV15	TRBJ1-4	.	TGTGCCACCAGCAGGGGGTCGAAGGGGAAGTCTGAAAAACTGTTTTTT	CATSRGSKGKSEKLFF
.	TRBV28	TRBJ2-1	.	TGTGCCAGCAGTTCATTTGACTACAATGAGCAGTTCTTC	CASSSFDYNEQFF
.	TRBV4-3	TRBJ2-2	few	TGCGCCAGCAGCCAAGAGGGTCCTCCCGCGGCAGGCACCGGGGAGCTGTTTTTT	CASSQEGPPAAGTGELFF
.	TRBV15	TRBJ2-5	.	TGTGCCACCAGCAGAGAGGTGGCGGAAGAGACCCAGTACTTC	CATSREVAEETQYF
TRBD1	TRBV10-3	TRBJ1-2	.	TGTGCCATCAGTGAGTCGTATGCCGACAGGGGAGAGTTAGTGGGGTATGGCTACACCTTC	CAISESYADRGELVGYGYTF
.	TRBV6-5	TRBJ2-3	.	TGTGCCAGCAGTAAACGGGACGTCACAGATACGCAGTATTTT	CASSKRDVTDTQYF
.	TRBV14	TRBJ2-5	.	TGTGCCAGCAGCCAAGATAATCTGGGCCCCCGGGAGACCCAGTACTTC	CASSQDNLGPRETQYF
.	TRBV6-5	TRBJ1-2	once	TGTGCCAGCAGCGGGGTGGCGGCCAACTATGGCTACACCTTC	CASSGVAANYGYTF
TRBD1	TRBV10-2	TRBJ2-7	.	TGCGCCAGCAGTGCCGAGGGCCAGGGGGCCCACGAGCAGTACTTC	CASSAEGQGAHEQYF
.	TRBV6-1	TRBJ1-6	.	TGTGCCAGCAGTGAAACCAGGACCCTAGATAATTCACCCCTCCACTTT	CASSETRTLDNSPLHF
.	TRBV6-4	TRBJ2-2	.	TGTGCCAGCAGTAAGGGGGGCGACTCCCTCACCGGGGAGCTGTTTTTT	CASSKGGDSLTGELFF
.	TRBV10-3	TRBJ1-1	.	TGTGCCATCAGTGCTCCGGGCTCAGACGCTGAAGCTTTCTTT	CAISAPGSDAEAFF
.	TRBV27	TRBJ2-7	.	TGTGCCAGCAGTTTTTGGGGCCGCGAGCAGTACTTC	CASSFWGREQYF
.	TRBV7-3	TRBJ2-2	.	TGTGCCAGCAGCCCCCGCAGCTTCACCGGGGAGCTGTTTTTT	CASSPRSFTGELFF
TRBD1	TRBV15	TRBJ1-2	.	TGTGCCACCAGCCCGAAGGACAGGGAAGACCCCTATGGCTACACCTTC	CATSPKDREDPYGYTF
.	TRBV28	TRBJ1-3	.	TGTGCCGCGGGACTCTGGAACACCATATATTTT	CAAGLWNTIYF
TRBD1	TRBV6-1	TRBJ1-6	.	TGTGCCAGCAGAGAGATCCCGGGACAGGAAATTCCCCTCCACTTT	CASREIPGQEIPLHF
.	TRBV7-9	TRBJ1-2	few	TGTGCCAGCAGCTTCCTCGGCAGGGAGTGGGAAAGATCTGGCTACACCTTC	CASSFLGREWERSGYTF
.	TRBV29-1	TRBJ1-2	.	TGCAGCGTGACCGGGACTGCATCCGGCTACACCTTC	CSVTGTASGYTF
.	TRBV15	TRBJ1-2	once	TGTGCCACCAGCAGAGTTTCCAGGACGGCTTACGATGGCTACACCTTC	CATSRVSRTAYDGYTF
TRBD2	TRBV4-1	TRBJ2-5	.	TGCGCCAGCAGCCAAGACGGGGGGGCCCAAGAGACCCAGTACTTC	CASSQDGGAQETQYF
.	TRBV6-5	TRBJ1-4	.	TGTGCCAGCAGTACTAATTCGCCCGGGGATGAAAAACTGTTTTTT	CASSTNSPGDEKLFF
.	TRBV5-1	TRBJ2-7	few	TGCGCCAGCAGCTTCCCCCAGGGATCCTCCTACGGCGAGCAGTACTTC	CASSFPQGSSYGEQYF
.	TRBV4-3	TRBJ1-6	few	TGCGCCAGCAGCCAATCGAGGAGGGTAGGGAATTCACCCCTCCACTTT	CASSQSRRVGNSPLHF
.	TRBV19	TRBJ2-1	.	TGTGCCAGTAGCATCACTCAAAATGAGCAGTTCTTC	CASSITQNEQFF
.	TRBV7-9	TRBJ1-6	.	TGTGCCACACGACAGGAGAATTCACCCCTCCACTTT	CATRQENSPLHF
.	TRBV2	TRBJ2-1	.	TGTGCCAGTTCGGGTAAGGGACAGCAGTTCTTC	CASSGKGQQFF
.	TRBV19	TRBJ1-2	.	TGTGCCAGTACCCCGGACAACTATGGCTACACCTTC	CASTPDNYGYTF
TRBD1	TRBV27	TRBJ1-1	once	TGTGCCAGCAGTTTAACCAGGGGGCGAGGCACTGAAGCTTTCTTT	CASSLTRGRGTEAFF
.	TRBV4-3	TRBJ2-1	.	TGCGCCAGCAGCCACGATATAAATCGGGGGATATACAATGAGCAGTTCTTC	CASSHDINRGIYNEQFF
.	TRBV27	TRBJ1-4	.	TGTGCCAGCAGTTTTGGCTGGGGGATGGAACTGTTTTTT	CASSFGWGMELFF
TRBD1	TRBV11-2	TRBJ1-1	.	TGTGCCAGCAGCTTAGAAGGGGGACAGGCTGAAGCTTTCTTT	CASSLEGGQAEAFF
TRBD2	TRBV6-5	TRBJ2-1	.	TGTGCCAGCAGTTACTCAGGTAGCGGGAGTCGCAATGAGCAGTTCTTC	CASSYSGSGSRNEQFF